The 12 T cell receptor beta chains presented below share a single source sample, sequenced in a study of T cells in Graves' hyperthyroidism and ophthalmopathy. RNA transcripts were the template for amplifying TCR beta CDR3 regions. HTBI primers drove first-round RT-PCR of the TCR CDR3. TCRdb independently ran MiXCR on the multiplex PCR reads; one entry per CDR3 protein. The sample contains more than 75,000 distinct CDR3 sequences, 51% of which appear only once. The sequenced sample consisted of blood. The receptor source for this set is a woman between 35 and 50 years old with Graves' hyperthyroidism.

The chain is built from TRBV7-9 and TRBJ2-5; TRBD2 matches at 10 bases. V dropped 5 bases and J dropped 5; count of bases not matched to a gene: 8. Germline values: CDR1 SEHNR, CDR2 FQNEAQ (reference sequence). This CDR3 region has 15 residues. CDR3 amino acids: CASSQASGRRETQYF. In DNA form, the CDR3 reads TGTGCCAGCAGCCAAGCTAGCGGGAGACGGGAGACCCAGTACTTC.

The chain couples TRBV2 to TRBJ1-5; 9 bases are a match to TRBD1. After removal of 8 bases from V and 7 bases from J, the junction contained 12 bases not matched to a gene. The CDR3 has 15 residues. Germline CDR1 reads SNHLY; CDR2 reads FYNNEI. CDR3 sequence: CASRGRDRVGQPQHF. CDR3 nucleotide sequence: TGTGCCAGCCGAGGAAGGGACAGGGTGGGACAGCCCCAGCATTTT.

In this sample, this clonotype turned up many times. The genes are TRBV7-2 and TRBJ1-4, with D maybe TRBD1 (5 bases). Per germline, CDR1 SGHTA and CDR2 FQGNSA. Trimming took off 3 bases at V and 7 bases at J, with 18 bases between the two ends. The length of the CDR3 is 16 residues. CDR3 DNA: TGTGCCAGCAGCTTGTGGGCGGCTGGGGCAAGTGAAAAACTGTTTTTT. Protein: CASSLWAAGASEKLFF.

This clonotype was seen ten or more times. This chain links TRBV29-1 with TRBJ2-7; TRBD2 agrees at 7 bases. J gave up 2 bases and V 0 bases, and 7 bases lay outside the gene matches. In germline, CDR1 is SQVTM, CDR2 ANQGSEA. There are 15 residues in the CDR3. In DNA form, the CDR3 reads TGCAGCGTTGAAGATGGGGGGGGTAGCGCCTACGAGCAGTACTTC. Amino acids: CSVEDGGGSAYEQYF.

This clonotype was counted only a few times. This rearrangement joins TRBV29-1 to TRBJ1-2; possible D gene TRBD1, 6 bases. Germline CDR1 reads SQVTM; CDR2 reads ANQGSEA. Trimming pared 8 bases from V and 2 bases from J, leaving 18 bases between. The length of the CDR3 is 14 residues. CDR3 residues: CSFGSGGGNYGYTF. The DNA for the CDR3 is TGCAGCTTCGGGTCCGGGGGCGGGAACTATGGCTACACCTTC.

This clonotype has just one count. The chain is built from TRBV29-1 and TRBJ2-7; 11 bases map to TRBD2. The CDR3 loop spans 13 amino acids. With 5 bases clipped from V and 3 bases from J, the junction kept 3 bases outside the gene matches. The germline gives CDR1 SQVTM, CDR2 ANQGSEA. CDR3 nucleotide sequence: TGCAGCGTTTCCGGGACTAGCGGCTACGAGCAGTACTTC. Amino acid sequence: CSVSGTSGYEQYF.

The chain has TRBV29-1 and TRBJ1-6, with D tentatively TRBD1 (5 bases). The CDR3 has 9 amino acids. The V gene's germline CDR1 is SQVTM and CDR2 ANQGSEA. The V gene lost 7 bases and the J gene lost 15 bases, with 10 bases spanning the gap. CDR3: CSAGGGLHF. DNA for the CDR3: TGCAGCGCGGGGGGGGGCCTCCACTTT.

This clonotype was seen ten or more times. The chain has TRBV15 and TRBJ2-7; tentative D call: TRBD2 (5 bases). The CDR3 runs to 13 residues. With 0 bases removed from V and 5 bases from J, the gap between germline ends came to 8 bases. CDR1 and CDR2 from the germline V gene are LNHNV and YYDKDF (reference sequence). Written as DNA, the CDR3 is TGTGCCACCAGCAGAGATACCGGGGACGAGCAGTACTTC. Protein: CATSRDTGDEQYF.

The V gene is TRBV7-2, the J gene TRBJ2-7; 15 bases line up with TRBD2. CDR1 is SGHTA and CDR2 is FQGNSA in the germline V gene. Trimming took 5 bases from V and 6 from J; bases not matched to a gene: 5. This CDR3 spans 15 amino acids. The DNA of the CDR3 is TGTGCCAGCAGCCGGACTAGCGGGAGGGCCAGCGAGCAGTACTTC. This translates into CASSRTSGRASEQYF.

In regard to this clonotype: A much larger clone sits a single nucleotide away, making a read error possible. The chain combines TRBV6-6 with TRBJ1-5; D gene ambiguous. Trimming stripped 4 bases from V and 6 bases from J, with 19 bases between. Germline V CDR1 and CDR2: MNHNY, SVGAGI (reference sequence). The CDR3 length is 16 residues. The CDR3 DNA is TGTGCCAGCAGTTCGCTGGGGATTGTGAGCTCTCAGCCCCAGCATTTT. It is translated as CASSSLGIVSSQPQHF.

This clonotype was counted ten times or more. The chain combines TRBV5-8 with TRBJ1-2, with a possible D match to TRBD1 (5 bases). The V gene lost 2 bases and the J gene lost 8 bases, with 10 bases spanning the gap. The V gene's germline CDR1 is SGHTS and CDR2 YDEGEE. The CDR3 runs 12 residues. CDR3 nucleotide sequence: TGTGCCAGCAGCTTTGAAAAGGGGGGCTACACCTTC. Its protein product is CASSFEKGGYTF.

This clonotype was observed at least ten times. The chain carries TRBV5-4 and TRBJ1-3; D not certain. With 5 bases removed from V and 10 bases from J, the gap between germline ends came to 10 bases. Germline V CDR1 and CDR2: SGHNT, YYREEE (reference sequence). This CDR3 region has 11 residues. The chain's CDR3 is CASRPQKTIYF. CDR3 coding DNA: TGTGCCAGCAGACCTCAGAAGACCATATATTTT.